This passage covers 17 T cell receptor beta chains from one sample sequenced in a study of blood T cell repertoires in COVID-19. Assay used: immunoSEQ multiplex PCR; TCRdb lists only in-frame clones, some missing. The data show 150,000 or so clones, around four fifths seen once. The sequencing sample was made of PBMCs or T cells enriched from blood (not recorded which). The receptors derive from a woman aged 45-65 years who had recovered from COVID-19.

The chain has TRBV5-6 and TRBJ1-2; 8 bases line up with TRBD1. Losses at the gene ends were 2 bases for V and 7 bases for J; bases not matched to a gene: 4. The CDR3 is made up of 13 amino acids. Germline V gives CDR1 SGHDT, CDR2 YYEEEE. The CDR3 protein is CASSFSGGGGYTF. The CDR3 DNA is TGTGCCAGCAGCTTTTCAGGGGGCGGTGGCTACACCTTC.

As to this clone: A read error may account for a junction end that differs from germline. This sequence joins TRBV2 and TRBJ2-1, with 8 bases aligning to TRBD2. The V gene's germline CDR1 is SNHLY and CDR2 FYNNEI. The CDR3 extends over 11 amino acids. This chain's CDR3 is CASSDQRECIF. The CDR3 DNA is TGTGCCAGCAGTGACCAGCGGGAGTGTATCTTC.

The genes are TRBV7-3 and TRBJ1-1; D call uncertain. CDR3 length equals 13 residues. V was shortened by 6 bases and J by 0 bases, with 8 bases between the two germline ends. Germline values: CDR1 SGHTA, CDR2 FQGTGA. This chain's CDR3 is CASSYSMNTEAFF. The DNA for the CDR3 is TGTGCCAGCAGTTATAGCATGAACACTGAAGCTTTCTTT. The variable domain in full, with the rest retrieved from reference TRBV7-3 and TRBJ1-1, is GAGVSQTPSNKVTEKGKYVELRCDPISGHTALYWYRQSLGQGPEFLIYFQGTGAADDSGLPNDRFFAVRPEGSVSTLKIQRTERGDSAVYLCASSYSMNTEAFFGQGTRLTVV.

This clone was detected once. The chain carries TRBV4-1 and TRBJ1-1; 7 positions match TRBD1. Trimming at V came to 0 bases and at J to 1 base, leaving 8 bases not matched to a gene. The CDR3 is 17 amino acids. Per the germline V gene, CDR1 is MGHRA and CDR2 is YSYEKL. Here the CDR3 reads CASSQDTQGSPNTEAFF. DNA for the CDR3: TGCGCCAGCAGCCAAGATACACAGGGGAGCCCGAACACTGAAGCTTTCTTT.

On this clone itself: Other nucleotide sequences in the sample specify the same CDR3. The V call is TRBV2, the J call TRBJ2-5, with 9 bases identical to TRBD2. The CDR3 runs to 15 residues. Losses at the gene ends were 2 bases for V and 2 bases for J; bases not matched to a gene: 3. Germline loops: CDR1 SNHLY, CDR2 FYNNEI. CDR3 loop: CASSELAGPQETQYF. The CDR3 DNA reads as TGTGCCAGCAGTGAACTAGCGGGACCTCAAGAGACCCAGTACTTC.

The chain carries TRBV7-9 and TRBJ2-1; 9 bases are shared with TRBD2. CDR1 is SEHNR and CDR2 is FQNEAQ in the germline V gene (reference sequence). V gave up 8 bases and J gave up 8 bases; unmatched junction bases: 7. The CDR3 consists of 13 residues. CDR3 residues: CASYGLASHEQFF. As DNA, the CDR3 is TGTGCCAGCTACGGACTAGCGTCACATGAGCAGTTCTTC.

A single count supports this clone. The V and J genes are TRBV29-1 and TRBJ1-4, with 11 bases lining up with TRBD1. The CDR3 runs 16 residues. With V trimmed by 4 bases and J by 2 bases, 6 bases remained unmatched. The V gene's germline CDR1 is SQVTM and CDR2 ANQGSEA. The CDR3 bases are TGCAGCGTTGGGGGACAGGGGGAATTGACTAATGAAAAACTGTTTTTT. Residues: CSVGGQGELTNEKLFF. Using reference TRBV29-1 and TRBJ1-4 for the parts outside the CDR3, the full variable domain is SAVISQKPSRDICQRGTSLTIQCQVDSQVTMMFWYRQQPGQSLTLIATANQGSEATYESGFVIDKFPISRPNLTFSTLTVSNMSPEDSSIYLCSVGGQGELTNEKLFFGSGTQLSVL.

This clone has just one count. This chain joins TRBV7-3 and TRBJ2-7; 8 nucleotides align to TRBD1. In germline, CDR1 is SGHTA, CDR2 FQGTGA. With V trimmed by 4 bases and J by 3 bases, 2 bases remained unmatched. The CDR3 runs to 13 residues. The CDR3 loop is CASSSTGGYEQYF. The DNA for the CDR3 is TGTGCCAGCAGCTCAACAGGGGGCTACGAGCAGTACTTC.

The chain couples TRBV5-8 to TRBJ1-2, with D uncertain. Looked up from germline, CDR1 is SGHTS and CDR2 is YDEGEE. V gave up 2 bases and J gave up 3 bases, with 17 bases separating them. The CDR3 runs to 16 residues. For the CDR3, the DNA is TGTGCCAGCAGCTTCCCGCGAATGACACGCTACTATGGCTACACCTTC. Translated: CASSFPRMTRYYGYTF. The full variable domain, in which reference TRBV5-8 and TRBJ1-2 provide the parts outside the CDR3, is EAGVTQSPTHLIKTRGQQATLRCSPISGHTSVYWYQQALGLGLQFLLWYDEGEERNRGNFPPRFSGRQFPNYSSELNVNALELEDSALYLCASSFPRMTRYYGYTFGSGTRLTVV.

Notes on this clone: One junction end disagrees with the germline gene, perhaps due to a read error. The genes are TRBV4-2 and TRBJ1-1, with TRBD1 matching over 7 bases. From germline, CDR1 is LGHNA and CDR2 YNFKEQ. The CDR3 has 14 residues. The CDR3 DNA is TGTGCCAGCAGGCAAGGGGGGGACAGCCATGAAGCTTTCTTT. Translated: CASRQGGDSHEAFF.

V and J are TRBV24-1 and TRBJ2-3, with a tentative D call TRBD1 (5 bases). Germline CDR1 and CDR2: KGHDR and SFDVKD. V lost 7 bases, J lost 1 base, and 20 bases lay in between. CDR3 length equals 17 residues. CDR3 nucleotide sequence: TGTGCCACCAGCGAAACAGGATCCAGTACCCGCACAGATACGCAGTATTTT. Translated, it gives CATSETGSSTRTDTQYF.

For the CDR3, the DNA is TGTGCCACCAGCAGAGATTCGAGGACAGGTGGGACTGAAGCTTTCTTT. Protein product: CATSRDSRTGGTEAFF. V and J are TRBV15 and TRBJ1-1, with 7 bases fitting TRBD1. The CDR3 runs 16 residues. The V gene's germline CDR1 is LNHNV and CDR2 YYDKDF (reference sequence). Trimming at V came to 0 bases and at J to 5 bases, leaving 9 bases not matched to a gene.

This clone was detected a few times. V is TRBV11-3 and J is TRBJ1-2, with 7 bases aligning to TRBD1. J lost 6 bases, V lost 5 bases, and 3 bases had no gene match. The germline V gene has CDR1 SGHNT and CDR2 YENEEA. This CDR3 contains 12 residues. Written as DNA, the CDR3 is TGTGCCAGCAGCCAGGGGGTGGATGGCTACACCTTC. This encodes CASSQGVDGYTF.

By frequency in the sample, this clone is large. The V gene is TRBV7-9, the J gene TRBJ2-7, with 9 bases lining up with TRBD2. Trimming cost V 3 bases and J 6 bases; bases outside gene matches: 9. CDR1 is SEHNR and CDR2 is FQNEAQ in the germline V gene (reference sequence). The CDR3 is 15 amino acids. CDR3 sequence (DNA): TGTGCCAGCAGCTTGGGGCTAGCGGGAAATTCCGAGCAGTACTTC. This translates into CASSLGLAGNSEQYF.

V usage is TRBV3-1 (or the pseudogene TRBV3-2) and J usage is TRBJ1-1, with TRBD1 matching over 8 bases. The V gene's germline CDR1 is LGHDT and CDR2 YNNKEL (reference sequence). The CDR3 runs to 14 residues. V lost 4 bases and J lost 5; bases outside the gene matches: 6. CDR3 sequence reads: CASSRQGAGTEAFF. CDR3 sequence (DNA): TGTGCCAGCAGCCGGCAGGGGGCAGGGACTGAAGCTTTCTTT.

The V and J genes are TRBV12-3 or TRBV12-4 and TRBJ2-7, with a possible D match to TRBD1 (6 bases). CDR3 length: 13 amino acids. V was clipped by 6 bases and J by 5 bases, with 14 bases between them. In DNA form, the CDR3 reads TGTGCCAGCAGCGACAGGATATCCCACGAGCAGTACTTC. Translation: CASSDRISHEQYF.

The rearrangement uses TRBV6-5 and TRBJ2-2; no reliable D call. Germline V lookup: CDR1 MNHEY, CDR2 SVGAGI. The CDR3 runs 12 residues. V lost 8 bases and J 7 bases, leaving 11 bases between the germline ends. The CDR3 region has the DNA TGTGCCAGCGCATACTTGAGCGGGGAGCTGTTTTTT. Its protein is CASAYLSGELFF.